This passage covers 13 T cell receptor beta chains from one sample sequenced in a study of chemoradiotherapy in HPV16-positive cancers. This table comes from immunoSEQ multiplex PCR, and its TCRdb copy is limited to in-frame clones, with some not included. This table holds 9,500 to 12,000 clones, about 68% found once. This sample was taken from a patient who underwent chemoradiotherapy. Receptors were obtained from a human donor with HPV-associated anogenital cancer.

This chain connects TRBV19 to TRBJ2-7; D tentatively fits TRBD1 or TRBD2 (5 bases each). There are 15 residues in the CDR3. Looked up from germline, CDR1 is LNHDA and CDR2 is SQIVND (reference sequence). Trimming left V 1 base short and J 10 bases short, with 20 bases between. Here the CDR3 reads CASSIVLASGQVQYV. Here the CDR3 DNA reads TGTGCCAGTAGTATAGTCCTGGCGTCGGGGCAAGTACAGTACGTC.

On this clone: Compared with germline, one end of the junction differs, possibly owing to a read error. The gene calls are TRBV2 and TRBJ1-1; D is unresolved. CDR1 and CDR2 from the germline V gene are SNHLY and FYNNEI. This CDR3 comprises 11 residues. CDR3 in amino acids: CASTEWTEAFF. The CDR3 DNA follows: TGTGCCAGCACTGAATGGACTGAAGCTTTCTTT.

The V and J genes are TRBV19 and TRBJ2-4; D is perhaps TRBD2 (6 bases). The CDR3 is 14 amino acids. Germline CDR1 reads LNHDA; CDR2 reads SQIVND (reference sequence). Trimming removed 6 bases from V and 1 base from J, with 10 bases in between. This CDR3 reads CASSPGDAKNIQYF. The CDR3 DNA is TGTGCCAGTAGCCCGGGGGACGCCAAAAACATTCAGTACTTC.

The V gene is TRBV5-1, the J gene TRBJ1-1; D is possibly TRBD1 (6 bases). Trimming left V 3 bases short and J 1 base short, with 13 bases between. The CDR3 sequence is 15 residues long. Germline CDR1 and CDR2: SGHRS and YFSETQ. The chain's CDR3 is CASSYSGVGNTEAFF. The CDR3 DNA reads TGCGCCAGCAGCTACTCAGGGGTGGGGAACACTGAAGCTTTCTTT.

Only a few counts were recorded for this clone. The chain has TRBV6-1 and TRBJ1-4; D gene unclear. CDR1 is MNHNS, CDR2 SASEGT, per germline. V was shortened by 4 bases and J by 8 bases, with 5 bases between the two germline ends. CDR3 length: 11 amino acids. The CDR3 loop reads CASSVAEKLFF. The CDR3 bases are TGTGCCAGCAGTGTTGCCGAAAAACTGTTTTTT.

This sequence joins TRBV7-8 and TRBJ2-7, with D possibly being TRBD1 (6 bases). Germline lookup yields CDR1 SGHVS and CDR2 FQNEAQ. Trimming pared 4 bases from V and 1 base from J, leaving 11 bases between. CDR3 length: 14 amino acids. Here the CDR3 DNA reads TGTGCCAGCAGCTGGCAGGGGTATTCCTACGAGCAGTACTTC. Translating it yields CASSWQGYSYEQYF.

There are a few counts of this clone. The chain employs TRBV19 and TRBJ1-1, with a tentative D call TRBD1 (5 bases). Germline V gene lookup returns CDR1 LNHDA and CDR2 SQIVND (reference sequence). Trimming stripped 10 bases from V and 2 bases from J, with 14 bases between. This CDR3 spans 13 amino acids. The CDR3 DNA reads TGTGCCACAAAGGTAAGGGGAAACACTGAAGCTTTCTTT. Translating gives CATKVRGNTEAFF.

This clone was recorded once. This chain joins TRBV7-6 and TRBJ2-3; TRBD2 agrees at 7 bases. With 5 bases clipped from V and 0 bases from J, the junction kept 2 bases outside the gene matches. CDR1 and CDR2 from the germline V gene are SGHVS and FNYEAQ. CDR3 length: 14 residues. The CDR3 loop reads CASSPRGSTDTQYF. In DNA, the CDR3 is TGTGCCAGCAGCCCGCGGGGGAGCACAGATACGCAGTATTTT.

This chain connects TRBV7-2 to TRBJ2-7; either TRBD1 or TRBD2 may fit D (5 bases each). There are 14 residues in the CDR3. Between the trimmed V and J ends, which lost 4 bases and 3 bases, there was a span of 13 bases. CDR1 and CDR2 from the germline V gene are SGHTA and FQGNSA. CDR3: CASSSIRENYEQYF. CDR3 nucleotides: TGTGCCAGCAGCTCAATCAGGGAGAACTACGAGCAGTACTTC.

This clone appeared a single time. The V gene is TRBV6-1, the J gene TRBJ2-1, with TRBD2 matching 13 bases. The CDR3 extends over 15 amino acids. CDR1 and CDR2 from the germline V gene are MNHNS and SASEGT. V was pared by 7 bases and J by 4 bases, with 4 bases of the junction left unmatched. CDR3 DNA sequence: TGTGCCAGCATCAGACTAGCGGGGGGATACAATGAGCAGTTCTTC. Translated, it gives CASIRLAGGYNEQFF.

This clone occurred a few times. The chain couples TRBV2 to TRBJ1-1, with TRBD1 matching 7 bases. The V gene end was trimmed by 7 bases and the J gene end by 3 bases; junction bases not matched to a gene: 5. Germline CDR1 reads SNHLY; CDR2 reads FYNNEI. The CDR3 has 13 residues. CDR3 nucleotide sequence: TGTGCCAGCAAAAGGGGGCCGTACACTGAAGCTTTCTTT. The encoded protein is CASKRGPYTEAFF.

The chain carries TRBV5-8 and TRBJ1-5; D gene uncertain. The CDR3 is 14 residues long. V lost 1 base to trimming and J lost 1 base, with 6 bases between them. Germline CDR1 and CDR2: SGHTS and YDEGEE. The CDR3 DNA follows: TGTGCCAGCAGCTTGCGGGTAAGCAATCAGCCCCAGCATTTT. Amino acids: CASSLRVSNQPQHF.

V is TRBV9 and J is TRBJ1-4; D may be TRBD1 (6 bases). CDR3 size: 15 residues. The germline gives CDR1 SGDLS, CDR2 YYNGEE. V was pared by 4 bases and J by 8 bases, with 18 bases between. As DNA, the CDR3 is TGTGCCAGCAGCCCTACCCCCCAGGGGCACGAAAAACTGTTTTTT. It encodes CASSPTPQGHEKLFF. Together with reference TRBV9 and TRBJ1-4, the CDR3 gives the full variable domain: DSGVTQTPKHLITATGQRVTLRCSPRSGDLSVYWYQQSLDQGLQFLIQYYNGEERAKGNILERFSAQQFPDLHSELNLSSLELGDSALYFCASSPTPQGHEKLFFGSGTQLSVL.